This T cell receptor (beta chain) emerged from a study of T cells in women clearing cervical HPV infection. Study-level findings and limits: T-cell numbers per sample were unknown and may explain richness differences. Cases carried less TRBV6-7 than controls: approximately 0.1% versus 0.16%.

Assay used: immunoSEQ multiplex PCR; TCRdb lists only in-frame clones, some missing. This sample's table reports roughly 22,000 clones. Concerning this clone itself: The antigen is unknown. The read ends 3 residues early relative to the CDR3; the germline J gene fills the gap.

V shed 4 bases and J 8 bases; nucleotides not matched to a gene: 6. The CDR3 extends over 14 amino acids. CDR1 and CDR2 from the germline V gene are SGHDT and YYEEEE. The TCR comes from a woman between 18 and 69 years old with a cervical HPV16 infection that either progressed to CIN3+ or cleared (not recorded which). Sequencing used blood buffy coat. This chain links TRBV5-6 with TRBJ1-6; TRBD1 aligns across 7 bases. The CDR3 region is CASSAGTDDSPLHF. CDR3 bases read: TGTGCCAGCAGCGCCGGGACAGACGATTCACCC.